These T cell receptor beta chains were read from a single sample in a study of blood T cell repertoires in COVID-19. Libraries were prepared by immunoSEQ multiplex PCR; TCRdb keeps only in-frame clonotypes and omits some of them. The sample consists of 200,000 to 250,000 clones, roughly 85% of them appearing once. Material: peripheral blood. The receptor source for this set is a woman in her seventies with COVID-19, enrolled during active disease. Both conserved end residues are part of each CDR3. A D gene is named only where the DNA matches it firmly. Part of the rows lack a size; the others show once, few, many or a class for expanded clones.

cdr3_nt: TGTGCCAGCAGCCCCTCGGGGGGTTTGACTGAAGCTTTCTTT
cdr3_aa: CASSPSGGLTEAFF
clone_size: NA
v_call: TRBV3-1/TRBV3-2
d_call: NA
j_call: TRBJ1-1

cdr3_nt: TGCGCCAGCAGCCAAGGAACTCATCAGCCCCAGCATTTT
cdr3_aa: CASSQGTHQPQHF
clone_size: NA
v_call: TRBV4-3
d_call: NA
j_call: TRBJ1-5

cdr3_nt: TGCGCCAGCAGCTCGACAGTAGCGGACACTGAAGCTTTCTTT
cdr3_aa: CASSSTVADTEAFF
clone_size: few
v_call: TRBV5-1
d_call: NA
j_call: TRBJ1-1

cdr3_nt: TGTGCCAGCAGCTTGTCTGGGGCGAGCAATCAGCCCCAGCATTTT
cdr3_aa: CASSLSGASNQPQHF
clone_size: NA
v_call: TRBV5-6
d_call: NA
j_call: TRBJ1-5

cdr3_nt: TGTGCCAGCAGCCAAGACCCGGGGGAGCGCGGGACTGAAGCTTTCTTT
cdr3_aa: CASSQDPGERGTEAFF
clone_size: NA
v_call: TRBV7-6
d_call: NA
j_call: TRBJ1-1

cdr3_nt: TGTGCCAGTACGTCAACAGGGGGCCTCACTGAAGCTTTCTTT
cdr3_aa: CASTSTGGLTEAFF
clone_size: NA
v_call: TRBV6-5
d_call: TRBD1
j_call: TRBJ1-1

cdr3_nt: TGTGCCAGCAGTTACTCGGAGTTAGCCGGCTACACCTTC
cdr3_aa: CASSYSELAGYTF
clone_size: few
v_call: TRBV6-5
d_call: NA
j_call: TRBJ1-2

cdr3_nt: TGTGCCAGCAGCAAACGGGGGACAGTGAACACTGAAGCTTTCTTT
cdr3_aa: CASSKRGTVNTEAFF
clone_size: NA
v_call: TRBV5-4
d_call: TRBD1
j_call: TRBJ1-1

cdr3_nt: TGTGCCAGCAGCTTAGGGGAGACAGGGGGCTACGAGCAGTACTTC
cdr3_aa: CASSLGETGGYEQYF
clone_size: NA
v_call: TRBV7-2
d_call: TRBD1
j_call: TRBJ2-7

cdr3_nt: TGTGCCAGTAGCACCTCTAGCGGGAGCGTCGGGTACGAGCAGTACTTC
cdr3_aa: CASSTSSGSVGYEQYF
clone_size: once
v_call: TRBV19
d_call: TRBD2
j_call: TRBJ2-7

cdr3_nt: TGTGCCAGCTCACCCACATATGCTGGAAACACCATATATTTT
cdr3_aa: CASSPTYAGNTIYF
clone_size: NA
v_call: TRBV18
d_call: NA
j_call: TRBJ1-3

cdr3_nt: TGTGCCAGCAGGAACCAGGTGAACACTGAAGCTTTCTTT
cdr3_aa: CASRNQVNTEAFF
clone_size: NA
v_call: TRBV27
d_call: NA
j_call: TRBJ1-1

cdr3_nt: TGTGCCAGCAGCTTGGCCGGGGGAAGCGAGCAGTACTTC
cdr3_aa: CASSLAGGSEQYF
clone_size: NA
v_call: TRBV5-6
d_call: NA
j_call: TRBJ2-7

cdr3_nt: TGTGCCAGCAGCTTCCAAGCGGGGCAGAACAATGAGCAGTTCTTC
cdr3_aa: CASSFQAGQNNEQFF
clone_size: NA
v_call: TRBV7-2
d_call: TRBD2
j_call: TRBJ2-1

cdr3_nt: TGCAGCGTTGAAGGGACAGGGGGTGAAAAACTGTTTTTT
cdr3_aa: CSVEGTGGEKLFF
clone_size: once
v_call: TRBV29-1
d_call: TRBD1
j_call: TRBJ1-4

cdr3_nt: TGTGCCAGCCATCCGGGGGTTCTAGCGGGAGGAATAAAAAACATTCAGTACTTC
cdr3_aa: CASHPGVLAGGIKNIQYF
clone_size: once
v_call: TRBV2
d_call: TRBD2
j_call: TRBJ2-4

cdr3_nt: TGTGCCAGCAGGGGGGAGGGGCTCGGAAACACCATATATTTT
cdr3_aa: CASRGEGLGNTIYF
clone_size: NA
v_call: TRBV25-1
d_call: NA
j_call: TRBJ1-3

cdr3_nt: TGCGCCAGCAGCTTGTCTAGCGGGGGGCCAGATACGCAGTATTTT
cdr3_aa: CASSLSSGGPDTQYF
clone_size: NA
v_call: TRBV5-1
d_call: TRBD2
j_call: TRBJ2-3

cdr3_nt: TGTGCCGGATCGACAGGGTCCTACGAGCAGTACTTC
cdr3_aa: CAGSTGSYEQYF
clone_size: NA
v_call: TRBV6-5
d_call: TRBD1
j_call: TRBJ2-7

cdr3_nt: TGTGCCAGCAGTCCCACGGGCCCCGGGCGTCCCGGGGGGGCTGATGGCTACACCTTC
cdr3_aa: CASSPTGPGRPGGADGYTF
clone_size: NA
v_call: TRBV6-6
d_call: NA
j_call: TRBJ1-2

cdr3_nt: TGTGCCAGCTCACCAAACACGGCCAGCGGGAGAGGTTACAATGAGCAGTTCTTC
cdr3_aa: CASSPNTASGRGYNEQFF
clone_size: NA
v_call: TRBV18
d_call: TRBD2
j_call: TRBJ2-1

cdr3_nt: TGTGCCAGCAGCCCACAGGGGAATCTCCAAGAGACCCAGTACTTC
cdr3_aa: CASSPQGNLQETQYF
clone_size: NA
v_call: TRBV7-2
d_call: TRBD1
j_call: TRBJ2-5

cdr3_nt: TGTGCCAGCAGCGGACAGGGGGGAAACACTGAAGCTTTCTTT
cdr3_aa: CASSGQGGNTEAFF
clone_size: many
v_call: TRBV9
d_call: TRBD1
j_call: TRBJ1-1

cdr3_nt: TGTGCCAGCAGCCAAGATCGGGGGGATAATTCACCCCTCCACTTT
cdr3_aa: CASSQDRGDNSPLHF
clone_size: NA
v_call: TRBV3-1/TRBV3-2
d_call: NA
j_call: TRBJ1-6

cdr3_nt: TGCGCCAGCAGCTTGGTTCAGGGCTACCAAGAGACCCAGTACTTC
cdr3_aa: CASSLVQGYQETQYF
clone_size: NA
v_call: TRBV5-1
d_call: NA
j_call: TRBJ2-5

cdr3_nt: TGTGCCTGGAGCCTTAACAGGGGGAGGACTGGCTACACCTTC
cdr3_aa: CAWSLNRGRTGYTF
clone_size: NA
v_call: TRBV30
d_call: TRBD1
j_call: TRBJ1-2

cdr3_nt: TGCGCCAGCATTGTTCCGCGAGTGATTAACACTGAAGCTTTCTTT
cdr3_aa: CASIVPRVINTEAFF
clone_size: NA
v_call: TRBV10-1
d_call: NA
j_call: TRBJ1-1

cdr3_nt: TGCGCCAGCAGCAAGGACCGACCTGCGGGGGGGGCCACCGGGGAGCTGTTTTTT
cdr3_aa: CASSKDRPAGGATGELFF
clone_size: few
v_call: TRBV5-1
d_call: TRBD2
j_call: TRBJ2-2

cdr3_nt: TGTGCCAGCAGCGTAGCGCCGGGAGGGCGCGGGGAGCTGTTTTTT
cdr3_aa: CASSVAPGGRGELFF
clone_size: NA
v_call: TRBV9
d_call: TRBD2
j_call: TRBJ2-2

cdr3_nt: TGTGCCAGCAGTCCAGACAGGGAATTCACAGATACGCAGTATTTT
cdr3_aa: CASSPDREFTDTQYF
clone_size: few
v_call: TRBV7-9
d_call: TRBD1
j_call: TRBJ2-3

cdr3_nt: TGTGCCAGTAGCCCACAGGGGCCCACCGGGGAGCTGTTTTTT
cdr3_aa: CASSPQGPTGELFF
clone_size: NA
v_call: TRBV19
d_call: TRBD1
j_call: TRBJ2-2

cdr3_nt: TGCGCCAGCAGCTTGGCAGCGGGAGGGAGGGCAGATACGCAGTATTTT
cdr3_aa: CASSLAAGGRADTQYF
clone_size: NA
v_call: TRBV5-1
d_call: TRBD2
j_call: TRBJ2-3

cdr3_nt: TGCAGCGCGTCCATCCCGACAGTCACCGGGGAGCTGTTTTTT
cdr3_aa: CSASIPTVTGELFF
clone_size: NA
v_call: TRBV29-1
d_call: NA
j_call: TRBJ2-2

cdr3_nt: TGCGCCAGCAGCTTGGATCCGATGAGCTCCTACGAGCAGTACTTC
cdr3_aa: CASSLDPMSSYEQYF
clone_size: NA
v_call: TRBV5-1
d_call: NA
j_call: TRBJ2-7

cdr3_nt: TGTGCCAGCAGCTGGGGACATGCTCACGTCTTC
cdr3_aa: CASSWGHAHVF
clone_size: NA
v_call: TRBV7-9
d_call: NA
j_call: TRBJ1-2

cdr3_nt: TGTGCCAGCAGCAACCTTCGACACACCGGGGGCTATGGCTACACCTTC
cdr3_aa: CASSNLRHTGGYGYTF
clone_size: NA
v_call: TRBV6-2/TRBV6-3
d_call: NA
j_call: TRBJ1-2

cdr3_nt: TGCGCCAGCAGCCAAGATCACGGGCTAGCAGATGAGCAGTTCTTC
cdr3_aa: CASSQDHGLADEQFF
clone_size: once
v_call: TRBV4-1
d_call: NA
j_call: TRBJ2-1

cdr3_nt: TGTGCCAGCAGACCTCCGGGGGGAGTCGACGAGCAGTACTTC
cdr3_aa: CASRPPGGVDEQYF
clone_size: NA
v_call: TRBV7-2
d_call: TRBD2
j_call: TRBJ2-7

cdr3_nt: TGTGCCAGCTCACCGAGTCACGGCTACGAGCAGTACTTC
cdr3_aa: CASSPSHGYEQYF
clone_size: NA
v_call: TRBV18
d_call: NA
j_call: TRBJ2-7

cdr3_nt: TGCGCCAGCAGCCAACACCGGGACACCTACGAGCAGTACTTC
cdr3_aa: CASSQHRDTYEQYF
clone_size: NA
v_call: TRBV4-1
d_call: NA
j_call: TRBJ2-7

cdr3_nt: TGTGCCAGGAGGGACAACAATCAGCCCCAGCATTTT
cdr3_aa: CARRDNNQPQHF
clone_size: NA
v_call: TRBV7-9
d_call: NA
j_call: TRBJ1-5

cdr3_nt: TGTGCCAGCAGTGAGGCCGGGAGCTCCTACGAGCAGTACTTC
cdr3_aa: CASSEAGSSYEQYF
clone_size: few
v_call: TRBV2
d_call: NA
j_call: TRBJ2-7